This TCR beta chain comes out of a study of cytomegalovirus exposure and HLA in healthy donors. Study-level findings and limits: Testing in vitro showed a few CMV-associated chains specific for CMV antigens.

To note about this clone: What it binds is not known.

The CDR3 covers 11 residues. Germline V gene data show CDR1 as MNHNS and CDR2 as SASEGT. The ends were cut back, 7 bases at V and 10 bases at J, with 8 bases in the middle. 60 Vbeta and 13 Jbeta primers were used in PCR. Here immunoSEQ multiplex PCR was the method, and the copy in TCRdb shows in-frame clones only, minus some. This sample contains roughly 82,000 clones. This receptor was identified in a woman aged 60-75 years in good health and CMV-seronegative. This rearrangement joins TRBV6-1 to TRBJ1-6; D unresolved. The sequenced sample consisted of PBMCs. In DNA, the CDR3 is TGTGCCAGCAAAGAGGAATCACCCCTCCACTTT. Translated: CASKEESPLHF.